This T cell receptor (beta chain) was found in a study of T cell responses to AZD1222 COVID-19 vaccine. Only in-frame clones appear in the TCRdb table, and some are missing; sequencing was by immunoSEQ multiplex PCR. The top ten clones hold roughly 31% of a sample with tens of thousands of clones, 80% to 90% of them seen once. With regard to this clone: The antigen remains unidentified.

Study conclusions and caveats: There were vaccine-associated CD4 TCRs across spike, dominant at 160-218 and 743-854. The donors showed a predominance of white British ancestry and of females, with possible underestimation of clonal diversity. Without day 14 samples, only post-peak T cell repertoires were studied.

Researchers grouped second doses given at about 4 or about 12 weeks into one pool. The source material was peripheral blood, sampled 28 days after the second AZD1222 dose. The origin of this receptor is an adult who received the AZD1222 COVID-19 vaccine.

CDR3 loop: CSVGRLFSYNEQFF. DNA for the CDR3: TGCAGCGTTGGCCGACTATTTTCCTACAATGAGCAGTTCTTC. This chain connects TRBV29-1 to TRBJ2-1, with D perhaps TRBD2 (5 bases). The CDR3 covers 14 residues. Germline CDR1 and CDR2: SQVTM and ANQGSEA. Trimming left V 4 bases short and J 1 base short, with 11 bases between.